This T cell receptor beta chain comes out of a study of PD-1 blockade in classical Hodgkin lymphoma. Trimming removed 2 bases from V and 4 bases from J; junction bases left unmatched: 6. The CDR3 runs 16 residues. The germline CDR1 and CDR2 sequences are SGHKS and YYEKEE (reference sequence). Each patient relapsed following autologous stem cell transplantation, and prior brentuximab vedotin exposure differed. Sequenced by immunoSEQ multiplex PCR; TCRdb stores in-frame clones only, minus some. The table has about 94,000 clones, 85% to 90% seen once. The genes are TRBV5-5 and TRBJ1-1, with 12 bases that match TRBD1. Sequencing used peripheral blood mononuclear cells (PBMCs), obtained before the second cycle of nivolumab. The receptor comes from a human donor with classical Hodgkin lymphoma. CDR3 in DNA: TGTGCCAGCAGCTTAACCGGGACAGGGGGCCGCACTGAAGCTTTCTTT. It translates to CASSLTGTGGRTEAFF.